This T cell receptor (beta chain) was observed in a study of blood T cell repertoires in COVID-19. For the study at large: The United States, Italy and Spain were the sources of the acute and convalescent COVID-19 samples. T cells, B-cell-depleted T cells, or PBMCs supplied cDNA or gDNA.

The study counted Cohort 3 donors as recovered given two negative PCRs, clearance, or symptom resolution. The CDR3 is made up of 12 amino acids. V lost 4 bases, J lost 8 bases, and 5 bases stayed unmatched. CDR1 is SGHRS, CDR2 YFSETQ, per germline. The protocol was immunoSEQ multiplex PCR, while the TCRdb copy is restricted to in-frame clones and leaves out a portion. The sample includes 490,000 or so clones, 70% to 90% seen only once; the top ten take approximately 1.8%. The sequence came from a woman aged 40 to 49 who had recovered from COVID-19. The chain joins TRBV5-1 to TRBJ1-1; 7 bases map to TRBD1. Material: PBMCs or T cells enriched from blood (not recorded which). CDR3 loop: CASSPADREAFF. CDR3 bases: TGCGCCAGCAGCCCTGCGGACAGGGAAGCTTTCTTT.